These T cell receptor beta chains were read from a single sample in a study of Ad26.COV2.S vaccination and SARS-CoV-2 variants. This table comes from immunoSEQ multiplex PCR, and its TCRdb copy is limited to in-frame clones, with some not included. Altogether some 420,000 clones are present, 85% to 90% being singletons, with the ten largest covering roughly 4%. Sequenced here: peripheral blood, sampled in a trial of Ad26.COV2.S vaccine versus placebo. The origin of the receptors is a person aged 18-60 years who received the Ad26.COV2.S COVID-19 vaccine or a placebo. CDR3s leave out the opening cysteine and the closing phenylalanine or tryptophan. Each record gives: J gene, clone size, D gene, V gene, CDR3 protein. D genes are given only for firm matches. Clone size appears in some rows only: once, few, many, or a class for an expanded clone.

TRBJ1-2 | - | - | TRBV7-6 | ASSSWQGGGYT
TRBJ2-3 | - | - | TRBV19 | ASSIPVGPYSGSDTQY
TRBJ2-7 | - | - | TRBV6-5 | ASSPGSEQY
TRBJ2-1 | - | - | TRBV7-8 | AVPGGIYNEQF
TRBJ1-3 | - | - | TRBV5-1 | ASSPPGMEGNTIY
TRBJ2-1 | - | - | TRBV19 | ASSMRQDGVEQF
TRBJ2-7 | - | TRBD1 | TRBV5-1 | ASSWTDWDRSEQY
TRBJ2-6 | - | - | TRBV6-2/TRBV6-3 | ASSYSQGNSGANVLT
TRBJ2-5 | - | - | TRBV4-1 | ASSQDHGRRAQY
TRBJ1-1 | - | - | TRBV4-3 | ASSQYDGNTEAF
TRBJ2-5 | - | - | TRBV30 | AWSVVGETQY
TRBJ2-3 | - | TRBD2 | TRBV28 | ASSGLAGAPDLADTQY
TRBJ1-5 | - | - | TRBV7-8 | ASSLDFGGVGQPQH
TRBJ2-5 | - | - | TRBV4-3 | ASSQVRAETQY
TRBJ1-1 | - | - | TRBV6-4 | ASRGRTNTEAF
TRBJ1-4 | - | - | TRBV4-1 | ASSQERGTNEKLF
TRBJ1-2 | - | - | TRBV25-1 | ASSPPGVYGYT
TRBJ2-5 | - | - | TRBV15 | ATSRDRTGGRKTQY
TRBJ1-2 | - | - | TRBV3-1/TRBV3-2 | ASRLQGDYT
TRBJ1-4 | once | - | TRBV7-8 | ASSSLGPNEKLF
TRBJ1-1 | - | - | TRBV9 | ASSVTDRPYTEAF
TRBJ2-1 | - | TRBD2 | TRBV6-2/TRBV6-3 | ASSRFKRGVYNEQF
TRBJ1-1 | - | - | TRBV28 | ASIGGVNTEAF
TRBJ2-7 | - | TRBD2 | TRBV28 | ASSPPGTSGYEQY
TRBJ2-2 | - | TRBD2 | TRBV28 | ASSLQGWIAGGDTGELF
TRBJ2-1 | - | TRBD2 | TRBV11-3 | ASSWSGGVSNEQF
TRBJ1-2 | - | - | TRBV5-1 | ASSWEGGYT
TRBJ1-3 | - | - | TRBV5-1 | ASSTSVDSGNTIY
TRBJ1-6 | - | - | TRBV19 | ASHEQAAYNSPLH
TRBJ1-5 | - | - | TRBV9 | ASSPRKGRVNQPQH
TRBJ2-7 | - | - | TRBV7-9 | ASSFSGRQGRNEQY
TRBJ1-4 | - | TRBD1 | TRBV5-1 | ASSPQGAEKLF
TRBJ2-3 | - | TRBD2 | TRBV7-9 | ASSPRLAGTQY